This T cell receptor (beta chain) was sequenced in a study of T cell responses to AZD1222 COVID-19 vaccine. This CDR3 region has 18 residues. CDR1 is SGHRS and CDR2 is YFSETQ in the germline V gene. V lost 3 bases and J lost 0, with 21 bases in between. Produced via immunoSEQ multiplex PCR; TCRdb's table is partial and in-frame only. The table includes more than 70,000 clones, 90% detected once. This chain links TRBV5-1 with TRBJ1-1; tentative D call: TRBD1 (6 bases). This clonotype was obtained from an adult in good health. The sequencing used peripheral blood, collected on day 0 of AZD1222 vaccination. CDR3 amino acids: CASSWRTDSLIMNTEAFF. The CDR3 DNA reads as TGCGCCAGCAGCTGGCGGACAGACTCCCTTATAATGAACACTGAAGCTTTCTTT. Combining the CDR3 with reference TRBV5-1 and TRBJ1-1 gives the whole variable domain KAGVTQTPRYLIKTRGQQVTLSCSPISGHRSVSWYQQTPGQGLQFLFEYFSETQRNKGNFPGRFSGRQFSNSRSEMNVSTLELGDSALYLCASSWRTDSLIMNTEAFFGQGTRLTVV.